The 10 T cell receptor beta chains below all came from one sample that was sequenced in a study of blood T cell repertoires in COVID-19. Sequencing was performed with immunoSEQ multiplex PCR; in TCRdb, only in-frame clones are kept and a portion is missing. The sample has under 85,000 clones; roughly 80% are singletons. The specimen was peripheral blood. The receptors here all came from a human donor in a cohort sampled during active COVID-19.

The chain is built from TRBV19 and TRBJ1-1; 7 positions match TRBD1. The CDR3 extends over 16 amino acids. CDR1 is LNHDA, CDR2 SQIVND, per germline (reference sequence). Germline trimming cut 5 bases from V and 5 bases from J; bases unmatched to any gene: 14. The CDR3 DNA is TGTGCCAGTAGTTCCCGACAGGGTCTAGCGACTACTGAAGCTTTCTTT. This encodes CASSSRQGLATTEAFF.

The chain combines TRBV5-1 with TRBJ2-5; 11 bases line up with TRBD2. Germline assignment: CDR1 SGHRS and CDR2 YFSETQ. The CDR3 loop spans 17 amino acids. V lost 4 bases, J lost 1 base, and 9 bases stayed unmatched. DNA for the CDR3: TGCGCCAGCAGCCTGACCGGACTAGCGGGCCCCCAAGAGACCCAGTACTTC. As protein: CASSLTGLAGPQETQYF.

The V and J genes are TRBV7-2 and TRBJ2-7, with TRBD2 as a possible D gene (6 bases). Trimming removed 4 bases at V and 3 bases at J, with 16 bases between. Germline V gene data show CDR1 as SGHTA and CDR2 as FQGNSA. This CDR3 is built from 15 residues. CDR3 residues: CASSSDPGAFYEQYF. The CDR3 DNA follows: TGTGCCAGCAGCTCAGATCCGGGAGCCTTCTACGAGCAGTACTTC.

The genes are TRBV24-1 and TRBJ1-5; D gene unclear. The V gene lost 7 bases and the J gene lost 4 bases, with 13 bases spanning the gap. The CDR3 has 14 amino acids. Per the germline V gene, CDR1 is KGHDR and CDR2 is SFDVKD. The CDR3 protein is CATSPSTVNQPQHF. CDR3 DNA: TGTGCCACCAGCCCCTCTACGGTTAATCAGCCCCAGCATTTT.

The CDR3 region is CASRRSTDTQYF. Here the CDR3 DNA reads TGTGCCAGCAGGCGTTCCACAGATACGCAGTATTTT. The chain couples TRBV12-3 or TRBV12-4 to TRBJ2-3; D remains ambiguous. The germline V and J ends were trimmed by 6 bases and 2 bases, with 6 bases remaining between them. The length of the CDR3 is 12 residues.

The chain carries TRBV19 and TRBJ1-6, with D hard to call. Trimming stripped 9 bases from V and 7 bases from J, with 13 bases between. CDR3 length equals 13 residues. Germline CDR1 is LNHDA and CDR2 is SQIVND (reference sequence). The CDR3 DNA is TGTGCCAGCCGTGGGCTGTACAATTCACCCCTCCACTTT. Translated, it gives CASRGLYNSPLHF.

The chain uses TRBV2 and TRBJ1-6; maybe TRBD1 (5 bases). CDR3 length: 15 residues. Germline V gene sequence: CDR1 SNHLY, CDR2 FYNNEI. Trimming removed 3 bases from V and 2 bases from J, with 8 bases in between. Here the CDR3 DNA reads TGTGCCAGCAGTGAGGTGGACACCTATAATTCACCCCTCCACTTT. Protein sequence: CASSEVDTYNSPLHF.

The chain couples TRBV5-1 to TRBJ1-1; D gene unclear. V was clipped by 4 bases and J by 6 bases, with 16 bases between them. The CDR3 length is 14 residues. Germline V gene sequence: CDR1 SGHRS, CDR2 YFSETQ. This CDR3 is CASSRESWGSEAFF. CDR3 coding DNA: TGCGCCAGCAGCAGGGAGTCTTGGGGATCTGAAGCTTTCTTT.

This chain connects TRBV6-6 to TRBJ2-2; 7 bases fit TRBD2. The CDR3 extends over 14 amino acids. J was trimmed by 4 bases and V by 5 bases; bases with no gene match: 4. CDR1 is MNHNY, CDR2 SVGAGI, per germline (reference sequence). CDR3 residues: CASSGTMLTGELFF. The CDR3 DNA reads TGTGCCAGCAGTGGGACTATGCTCACCGGGGAGCTGTTTTTT.

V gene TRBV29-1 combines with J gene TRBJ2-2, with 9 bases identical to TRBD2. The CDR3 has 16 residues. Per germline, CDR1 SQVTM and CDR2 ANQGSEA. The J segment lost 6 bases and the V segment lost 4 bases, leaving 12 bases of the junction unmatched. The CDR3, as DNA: TGCAGCGTTGCCCCAGGCGGGGGGGCCTCGTCCGGGGAGCTGTTTTTT. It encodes CSVAPGGGASSGELFF.